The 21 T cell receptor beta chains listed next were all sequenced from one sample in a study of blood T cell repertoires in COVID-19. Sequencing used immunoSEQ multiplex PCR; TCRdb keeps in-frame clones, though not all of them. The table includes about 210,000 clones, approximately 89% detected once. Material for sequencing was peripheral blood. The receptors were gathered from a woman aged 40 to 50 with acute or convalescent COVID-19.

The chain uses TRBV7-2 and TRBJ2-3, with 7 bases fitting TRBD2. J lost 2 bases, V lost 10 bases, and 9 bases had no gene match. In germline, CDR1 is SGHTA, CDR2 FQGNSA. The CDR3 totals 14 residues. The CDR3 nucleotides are TGTGCCACGGCATCTAGCGGCTACACAGATACGCAGTATTTT. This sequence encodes CATASSGYTDTQYF.

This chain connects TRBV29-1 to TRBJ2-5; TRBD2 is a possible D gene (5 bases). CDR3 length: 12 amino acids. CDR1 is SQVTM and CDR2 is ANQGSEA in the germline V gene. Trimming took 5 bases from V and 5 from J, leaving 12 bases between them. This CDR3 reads CSVTRTVETQYF. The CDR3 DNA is TGCAGCGTTACGCGGACTGTCGAGACCCAGTACTTC.

As DNA, the CDR3 is TGTGCCACCAGCATGGTGGGAGGAATAAATGAGCAGTTCTTC. It yields the protein CATSMVGGINEQFF. The chain couples TRBV15 to TRBJ2-1, with TRBD2 as a possible D gene (6 bases). Germline lookup yields CDR1 LNHNV and CDR2 YYDKDF (reference sequence). This CDR3 contains 14 residues. V lost 4 bases and J lost 7, with 14 bases in between.

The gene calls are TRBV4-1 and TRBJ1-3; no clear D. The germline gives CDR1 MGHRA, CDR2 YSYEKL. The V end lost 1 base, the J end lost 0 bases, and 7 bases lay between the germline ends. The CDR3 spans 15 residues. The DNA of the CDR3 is TGCGCCAGCAGCCAAGCACAGTTCTCTGGAAACACCATATATTTT. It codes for CASSQAQFSGNTIYF.

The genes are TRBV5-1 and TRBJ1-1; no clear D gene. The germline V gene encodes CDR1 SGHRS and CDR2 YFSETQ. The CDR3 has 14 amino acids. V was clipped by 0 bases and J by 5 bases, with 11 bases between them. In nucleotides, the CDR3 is TGCGCCAGCAGCTTGGTCCCGGGAGAGACTGAAGCTTTCTTT. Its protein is CASSLVPGETEAFF.

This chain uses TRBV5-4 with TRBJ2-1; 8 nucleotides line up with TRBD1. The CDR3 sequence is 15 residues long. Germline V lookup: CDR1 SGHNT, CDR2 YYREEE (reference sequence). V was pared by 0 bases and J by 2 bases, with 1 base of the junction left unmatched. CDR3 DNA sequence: TGTGCCAGCAGCTTGGGGACAGGGCCCTACAATGAGCAGTTCTTC. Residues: CASSLGTGPYNEQFF.

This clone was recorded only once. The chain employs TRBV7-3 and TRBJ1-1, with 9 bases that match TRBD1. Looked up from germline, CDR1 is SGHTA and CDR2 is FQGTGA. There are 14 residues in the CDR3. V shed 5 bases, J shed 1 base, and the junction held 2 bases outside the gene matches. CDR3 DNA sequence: TGTGCCAGCAGCAAGACAGGGGGGAACACTGAAGCTTTCTTT. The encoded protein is CASSKTGGNTEAFF. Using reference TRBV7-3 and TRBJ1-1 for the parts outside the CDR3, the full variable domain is GAGVSQTPSNKVTEKGKYVELRCDPISGHTALYWYRQSLGQGPEFLIYFQGTGAADDSGLPNDRFFAVRPEGSVSTLKIQRTERGDSAVYLCASSKTGGNTEAFFGQGTRLTVV.

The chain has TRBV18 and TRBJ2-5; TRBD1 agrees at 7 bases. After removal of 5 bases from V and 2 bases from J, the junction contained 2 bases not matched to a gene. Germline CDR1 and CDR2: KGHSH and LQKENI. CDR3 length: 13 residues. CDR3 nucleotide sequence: TGTGCCAGCTCATCGGGACAGCAAGAGACCCAGTACTTC. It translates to CASSSGQQETQYF.

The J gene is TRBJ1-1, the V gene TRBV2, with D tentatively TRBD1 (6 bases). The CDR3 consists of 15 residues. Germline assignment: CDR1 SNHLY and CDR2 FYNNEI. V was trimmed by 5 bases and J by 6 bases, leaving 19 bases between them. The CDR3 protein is CASSRTYTGSAEAFF. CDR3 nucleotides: TGTGCCAGCAGTAGAACTTATACAGGGTCCGCTGAAGCTTTCTTT.

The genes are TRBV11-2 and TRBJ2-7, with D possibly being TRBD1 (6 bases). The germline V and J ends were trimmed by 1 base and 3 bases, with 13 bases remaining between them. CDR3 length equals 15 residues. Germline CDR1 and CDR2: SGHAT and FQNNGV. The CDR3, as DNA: TGTGCCAGCAGCTTAGGTGGGGGCGGTGTCTACGAGCAGTACGTC. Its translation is CASSLGGGGVYEQYV.

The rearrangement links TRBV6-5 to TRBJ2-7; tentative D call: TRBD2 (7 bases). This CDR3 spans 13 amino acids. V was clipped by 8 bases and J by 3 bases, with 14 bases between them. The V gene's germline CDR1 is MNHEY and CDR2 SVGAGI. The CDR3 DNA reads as TGTGCCAGCGCGGGGGCAGGGGACTACGAGCAGTACGTC. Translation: CASAGAGDYEQYV.

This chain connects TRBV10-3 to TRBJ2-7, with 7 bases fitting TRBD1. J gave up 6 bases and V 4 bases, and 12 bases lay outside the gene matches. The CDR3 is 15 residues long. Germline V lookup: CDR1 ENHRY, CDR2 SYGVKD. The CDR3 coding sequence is TGTGCCATCAGTGCATATAGGGGGCTCGAAGGCGAGCAGTACGTC. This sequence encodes CAISAYRGLEGEQYV.

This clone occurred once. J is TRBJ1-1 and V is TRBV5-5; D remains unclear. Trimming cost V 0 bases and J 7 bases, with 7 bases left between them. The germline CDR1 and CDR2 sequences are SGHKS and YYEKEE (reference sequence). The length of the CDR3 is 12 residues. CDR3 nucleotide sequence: TGTGCCAGCAGCTTGGCGGCGGGTGAAGCTTTCTTT. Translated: CASSLAAGEAFF. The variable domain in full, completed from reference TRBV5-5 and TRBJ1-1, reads DAGVTQSPTHLIKTRGQQVTLRCSPISGHKSVSWYQQVLGQGPQFIFQYYEKEERGRGNFPDRFSARQFPNYSSELNVNALLLGDSALYLCASSLAAGEAFFGQGTRLTVV.

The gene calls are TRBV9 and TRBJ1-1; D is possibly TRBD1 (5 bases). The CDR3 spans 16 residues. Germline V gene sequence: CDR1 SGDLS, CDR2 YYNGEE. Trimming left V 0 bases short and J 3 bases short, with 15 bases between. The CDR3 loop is CASSVGGAGGYTEAFF. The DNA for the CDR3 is TGTGCCAGCAGCGTAGGAGGGGCCGGGGGATACACTGAAGCTTTCTTT.

CDR3 loop: CASSYFRDRIANEQFF. In DNA, the CDR3 is TGTGCCAGCAGTTACTTCAGGGATCGAATCGCCAATGAGCAGTTCTTC. The rearrangement joins TRBV6-5 to TRBJ2-1; weak D call: TRBD1 (5 bases). CDR1 and CDR2 (germline): MNHEY, SVGAGI. The CDR3 spans 16 residues. V dropped 1 base and J dropped 6 bases, with 16 bases sitting between them.

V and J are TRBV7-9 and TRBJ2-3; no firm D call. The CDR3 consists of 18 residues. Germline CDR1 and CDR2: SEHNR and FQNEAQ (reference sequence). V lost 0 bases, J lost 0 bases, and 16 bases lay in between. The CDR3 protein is CASSLAEIRRSSTDTQYF. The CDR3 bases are TGTGCCAGCAGCTTAGCAGAGATTAGGCGGTCTAGCACAGATACGCAGTATTTT.

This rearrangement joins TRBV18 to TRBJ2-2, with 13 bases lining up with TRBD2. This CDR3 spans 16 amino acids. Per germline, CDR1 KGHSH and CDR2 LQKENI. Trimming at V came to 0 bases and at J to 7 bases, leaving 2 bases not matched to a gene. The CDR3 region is CASSPPGLAGIGELFF. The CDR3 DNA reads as TGTGCCAGCTCACCACCGGGACTAGCGGGAATCGGGGAGCTGTTTTTT. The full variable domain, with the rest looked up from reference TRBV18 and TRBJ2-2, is NAGVMQNPRHLVRRRGQEARLRCSPMKGHSHVYWYRQLPEEGLKFMVYLQKENIIDESGMPKERFSAEFPKEGPSILRIQQVVRGDSAAYFCASSPPGLAGIGELFFGEGSRLTVL.

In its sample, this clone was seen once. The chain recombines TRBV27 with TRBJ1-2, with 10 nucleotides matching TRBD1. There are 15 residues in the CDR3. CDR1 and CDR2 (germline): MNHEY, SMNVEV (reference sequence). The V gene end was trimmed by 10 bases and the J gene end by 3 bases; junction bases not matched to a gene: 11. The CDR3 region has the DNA TGTGCCACCACCAGCTGGACAGGGGGAGACTATGGCTACACCTTC. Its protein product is CATTSWTGGDYGYTF.

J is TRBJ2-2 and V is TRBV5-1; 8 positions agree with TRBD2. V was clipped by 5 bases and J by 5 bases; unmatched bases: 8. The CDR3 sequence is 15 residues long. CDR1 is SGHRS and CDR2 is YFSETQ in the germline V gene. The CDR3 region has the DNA TGCGCCAGCAGTTTTCTAGCGGGTGCAACCGGGGAGCTGTTTTTT. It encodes CASSFLAGATGELFF.

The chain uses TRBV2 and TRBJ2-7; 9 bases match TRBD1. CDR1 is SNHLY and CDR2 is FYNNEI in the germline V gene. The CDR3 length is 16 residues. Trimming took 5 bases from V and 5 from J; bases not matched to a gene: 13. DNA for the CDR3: TGTGCCAGCAGTCGATTGGGACAGGGTGGTACAAACGAGCAGTACGTC. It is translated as CASSRLGQGGTNEQYV.

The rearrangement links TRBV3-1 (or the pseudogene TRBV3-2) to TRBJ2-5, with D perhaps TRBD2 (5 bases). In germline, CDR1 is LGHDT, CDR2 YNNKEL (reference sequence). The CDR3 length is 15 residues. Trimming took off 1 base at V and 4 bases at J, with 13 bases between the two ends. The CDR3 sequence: CASSQGMGEGETQYF. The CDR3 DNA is TGTGCCAGCAGCCAAGGTATGGGTGAGGGAGAGACCCAGTACTTC.